Listed below are T cell receptor beta chains from one sample, sequenced in a study of cytotoxic CD8 clonotypes in ibrutinib-treated CLL. Sequencing was performed with immunoSEQ multiplex PCR; in TCRdb, only in-frame clones are kept and a portion is missing. In the table there are over 250,000 clones, less than 85% of which are singletons. Source: PBMCs, taken at disease progression, from a patient treated with ibrutinib. Receptor source: a human donor with chronic lymphocytic leukemia. The CDR3 runs from the conserved cysteine through the conserved F or W. A D gene is named only where the DNA matches it firmly. Not every row has a clone size; where given, it reads once, few, many or a size class.

d_gene	j_gene	abundance	v_gene	CDR3aa	CDR3nt
TRBD1	TRBJ1-5	NA	TRBV10-3	CAISETPGTVNQPQHF	TGTGCCATCAGTGAGACACCTGGGACAGTTAATCAGCCCCAGCATTTT
NA	TRBJ2-7	once	TRBV5-4	CASSPTGEVYEQYF	TGTGCCAGCAGTCCCACGGGAGAAGTCTACGAGCAGTACTTC
TRBD1	TRBJ2-7	NA	TRBV2	CASKGANRGYEQYF	TGTGCCAGCAAAGGTGCGAACAGGGGGTACGAGCAGTACTTC
NA	TRBJ2-7	NA	TRBV29-1	CSVEAPRGNWSYEQYF	TGCAGCGTTGAAGCACCCCGAGGGAATTGGTCCTACGAGCAGTACTTC
NA	TRBJ1-1	NA	TRBV5-1	CASSATGTPSGEAFF	TGCGCCAGCAGCGCAACCGGGACCCCAAGCGGTGAAGCTTTCTTT
NA	TRBJ2-5	NA	TRBV28	CASSRRPKETQYF	TGTGCCAGCAGTAGAAGGCCCAAAGAGACCCAGTACTTC
NA	TRBJ2-7	few	TRBV18	CASSPMRQVFYEQYF	TGTGCCAGCTCACCGATGCGACAGGTATTCTACGAGCAGTACTTC
NA	TRBJ1-4	NA	TRBV5-1	CASSLESARDEKLFF	TGCGCCAGCAGCTTGGAATCGGCACGGGATGAAAAACTGTTTTTT
TRBD2	TRBJ2-7	few	TRBV4-2	CASSQVSHAGDSYEQYF	TGTGCCAGCAGCCAAGTCAGTCATGCGGGGGACTCCTACGAGCAGTACTTC
NA	TRBJ1-3	NA	TRBV9	CASSVDHRDTIYF	TGTGCCAGCAGCGTAGATCACCGGGACACCATATATTTT
TRBD1	TRBJ1-1	NA	TRBV28	CASSWGTGVVRTEAFF	TGTGCCAGCAGTTGGGGGACAGGGGTGGTGAGGACTGAAGCTTTCTTT
NA	TRBJ2-5	NA	TRBV28	CASSTWTAYQETQYF	TGTGCCAGCAGTACTTGGACGGCGTACCAAGAGACCCAGTACTTC
NA	TRBJ1-1	NA	TRBV7-8	CASSLGHANTEAFF	TGTGCCAGCAGCTTAGGCCACGCGAACACTGAAGCTTTCTTT
NA	TRBJ2-7	NA	TRBV7-9	CASSSPFSSYEQYF	TGTGCCAGCAGCTCCCCTTTTTCATCCTACGAGCAGTACTTC
NA	TRBJ1-2	few	TRBV4-1	CASSQGGRRYGYTF	TGCGCCAGCAGCCAAGGTGGCCGCCGCTATGGCTACACCTTC
NA	TRBJ1-2	NA	TRBV9	CASSVGGAHYGYTF	TGTGCCAGCAGCGTCGGAGGAGCCCACTATGGCTACACCTTC
TRBD1	TRBJ1-1	few	TRBV10-1	CASSEGTGDTEAFF	TGCGCCAGCAGTGAAGGGACAGGGGACACTGAAGCTTTCTTT
NA	TRBJ1-3	NA	TRBV7-9	CASRPPGGSGNTIYF	TGTGCCAGCAGACCGCCTGGGGGCTCTGGAAACACCATATATTTT
TRBD1	TRBJ2-3	NA	TRBV4-1	CASSQVFGQGRADTQYF	TGCGCCAGCAGCCAAGTCTTTGGACAGGGGAGGGCAGATACGCAGTATTTT
NA	TRBJ1-2	NA	TRBV27	CASRTPWGTGGKDGYTF	TGTGCCAGCAGGACTCCTTGGGGCACAGGTGGAAAAGATGGCTACACCTTC
TRBD1	TRBJ2-7	few	TRBV7-6	CASRPGPGQTYEQYF	TGTGCCAGCAGACCGGGTCCGGGACAGACTTACGAGCAGTACTTC
NA	TRBJ2-7	NA	TRBV4-1	CASSPGDTRSEQYF	TGCGCCAGCAGCCCTGGGGACACGAGATCCGAGCAGTACTTC
TRBD1	TRBJ2-5	NA	TRBV6-1	CASSERETGSGETQYF	TGTGCCAGCAGTGAACGAGAGACAGGGTCTGGAGAGACCCAGTACTTC